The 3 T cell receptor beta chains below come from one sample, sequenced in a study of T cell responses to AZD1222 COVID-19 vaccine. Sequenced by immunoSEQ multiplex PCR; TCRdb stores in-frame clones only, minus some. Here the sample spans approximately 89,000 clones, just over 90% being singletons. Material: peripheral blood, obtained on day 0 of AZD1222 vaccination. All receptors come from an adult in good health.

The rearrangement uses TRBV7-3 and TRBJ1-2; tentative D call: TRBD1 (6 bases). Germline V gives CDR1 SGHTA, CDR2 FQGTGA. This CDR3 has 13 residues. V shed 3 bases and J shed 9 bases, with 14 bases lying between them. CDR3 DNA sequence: TGTGCCAGCAGCTTGTGGCAGGGGTCTAGCTACACCTTC. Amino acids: CASSLWQGSSYTF.

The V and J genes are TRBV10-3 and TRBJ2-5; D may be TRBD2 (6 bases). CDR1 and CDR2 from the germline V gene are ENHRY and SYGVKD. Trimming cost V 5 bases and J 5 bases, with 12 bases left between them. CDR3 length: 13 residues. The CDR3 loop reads CAISREMVETQYF. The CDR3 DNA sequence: TGTGCCATCAGTCGGGAGATGGTGGAGACCCAGTACTTC.

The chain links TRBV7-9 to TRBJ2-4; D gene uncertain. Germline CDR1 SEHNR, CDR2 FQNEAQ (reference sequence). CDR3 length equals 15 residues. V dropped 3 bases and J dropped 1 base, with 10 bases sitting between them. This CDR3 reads CASSFYGEAKNIQYF. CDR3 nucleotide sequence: TGTGCCAGCAGCTTTTACGGAGAGGCCAAAAACATTCAGTACTTC.